These 17 T cell receptor beta chains originate from one sample sequenced in a study of T cell repertoires in cytomegalovirus infection. TCRdb reprocessed the reads via MiXCR and lists one record per CDR3 protein. This table has about 300,000 distinct CDR3 sequences, about 9.1% appearing once. The sequenced material came from PBMCs. These receptors originate from a human donor in good health (CMV status not recorded). Some clones in this sample may be carry-over from other donors' samples.

This clonotype was found many times. This chain links TRBV5-5 with TRBJ2-2; 9 positions match TRBD1. The CDR3 has 16 amino acids. Unmatched junction bases numbered 5, after V lost 0 bases and J lost 5 bases. Germline CDR1 reads SGHKS; CDR2 reads YYEKEE (reference sequence). CDR3 nucleotides: TGTGCCAGCAGCTTGGAGGGGACAGGGTGGACCGGGGAGCTGTTTTTT. As protein: CASSLEGTGWTGELFF.

This chain joins TRBV6-6 and TRBJ2-2; 7 bases align to TRBD2. The CDR3 extends over 12 amino acids. Germline V CDR1 and CDR2: MNHNY, SVGAGI (reference sequence). CDR3 residues: CAVRGEVGELFF. CDR3 nucleotides: TGTGCAGTCCGGGGGGAGGTCGGGGAGCTGTTTTTT.

Many counts were recorded for this clonotype. The rearrangement links TRBV7-3 to TRBJ1-1, with D uncertain. Germline V CDR1 and CDR2: SGHTA, FQGTGA. This CDR3 is 13 amino acids long. V was clipped by 5 bases and J by 7 bases, with 14 bases between them. CDR3 nucleotides: TGTGCCAGCAGCCCCTCGACGAGTGGTGAAGCTTTCTTT. It encodes CASSPSTSGEAFF.

This clonotype showed up many times. This sequence joins TRBV2 and TRBJ2-1; no definite D call. Trimming removed 8 bases from V and 5 bases from J, with 16 bases in between. Germline V gene sequence: CDR1 SNHLY, CDR2 FYNNEI. This CDR3 has 14 amino acids. The CDR3 DNA follows: TGTGCCAGCTCATGGGCAGTTTACGACAATGAGCAGTTCTTC. Protein: CASSWAVYDNEQFF.

This clonotype was found many times. The CDR3 DNA reads as TGTGCCAGCAGTCTGAGTGGGGGCAGATTTGCCACTGAAGCTTTCTTT. This gives the protein CASSLSGGRFATEAFF. The rearrangement links TRBV28 to TRBJ1-1; possible D gene TRBD1, 6 bases. The V gene lost 5 bases and the J gene lost 4 bases, with 20 bases spanning the gap. Germline loops: CDR1 MDHEN, CDR2 SYDVKM. The CDR3 spans 16 residues.

This clonotype was observed many times. The gene calls are TRBV28 and TRBJ1-5; a possible D gene is TRBD1 (6 bases). Trimming took 1 base from V and 1 from J, leaving 14 bases between them. CDR1 is MDHEN and CDR2 is SYDVKM in the germline V gene. The CDR3 consists of 17 residues. The CDR3 here is CASSLFTTGNSNQPQHF. CDR3 coding DNA: TGTGCCAGCAGTTTATTTACAACAGGGAACAGCAATCAGCCCCAGCATTTT.

The rearrangement uses TRBV20-1 and TRBJ1-1, with 7 nucleotides matching TRBD1. The trim removed 5 bases at V and 0 bases at J, leaving 9 bases unmatched. CDR3 size: 15 residues. The germline gives CDR1 DFQATT, CDR2 SNEGSKA (reference sequence). In nucleotides, the CDR3 is TGCAGTGCTTCCCGACAGGGAACGATGAACACTGAAGCTTTCTTT. Amino acid sequence: CSASRQGTMNTEAFF.

This clonotype was found many times. The J gene is TRBJ1-5, the V gene TRBV6-2 or TRBV6-3, with D perhaps TRBD1 (6 bases). Trimming pared 5 bases from V and 7 bases from J, leaving 9 bases between. The CDR3 spans 12 residues. CDR1 MNHEY and CDR2 SVGEGT come from the germline V gene. CDR3 sequence (DNA): TGTGCCAGCAGTCGGGGGCTACAGCCCCAGCATTTT. It specifies CASSRGLQPQHF.

The chain joins TRBV28 to TRBJ1-1, with unresolved D. This CDR3 is built from 12 residues. The V gene lost 5 bases and the J gene lost 6 bases, with 10 bases spanning the gap. The germline CDR1 and CDR2 sequences are MDHEN and SYDVKM. CDR3: CASSQSPAEAFF. CDR3 sequence (DNA): TGTGCCAGCAGTCAATCTCCCGCTGAAGCTTTCTTT.

This clonotype was detected many times. One end of the junction varies from germline; a read error may be responsible. The rearrangement uses TRBV7-2 and TRBJ2-1; D perhaps matches TRBD2 (5 bases). This CDR3 region has 11 residues. The germline CDR1 and CDR2 sequences are SGHTA and FQGNSA. For the CDR3, the DNA is TGTGCCAGCAGCTTCGGGATCCACCAGGTCTTC. Its translation: CASSFGIHQVF.

Many counts were recorded for this clonotype. The rearrangement joins TRBV4-3 to TRBJ2-6, with D possibly matching TRBD1 (5 bases). The germline V gene has CDR1 LGHNA and CDR2 YSLEER. This CDR3 spans 17 amino acids. The V end lost 4 bases, the J end lost 0 bases, and 13 bases lay between the germline ends. Here the CDR3 DNA reads TGCGCCAGCAGCCGGGCAGGGCCGAGCTCTGGGGCCAACGTCCTGACTTTC. Translating gives CASSRAGPSSGANVLTF.

This clonotype was observed a handful of times. V usage is TRBV29-1 and J usage is TRBJ2-2; TRBD2 might be the D (7 bases). The germline V gene has CDR1 SQVTM and CDR2 ANQGSEA. Deletions cut 6 bases from V and 2 bases from J, with 19 bases between. The CDR3 totals 16 residues. The CDR3 is CSVGTGGHFNTGELFF. DNA for the CDR3: TGCAGCGTGGGAACGGGGGGACACTTTAACACCGGGGAGCTGTTTTTT.

The rearrangement links TRBV12-5 to TRBJ1-1; TRBD1 might be the D (5 bases). This CDR3 is built from 14 residues. Germline-derived CDR1 and CDR2 are LGHNT and FRNRAP. Trimming pared 2 bases from V and 7 bases from J, leaving 14 bases between. The CDR3 region has the DNA TGTGCTAGTGGTTTGTTCTCAGGGTCTGGTGAAGCTTTCTTT. Translating it yields CASGLFSGSGEAFF.

Only a few counts were recorded for this clonotype. The chain couples TRBV20-1 to TRBJ1-1; D perhaps matches TRBD1 (6 bases). Germline V gene sequence: CDR1 DFQATT, CDR2 SNEGSKA (reference sequence). The CDR3 runs 13 residues. The V end lost 3 bases, the J end lost 1 base, and 9 bases lay between the germline ends. This chain's CDR3 is CSASWDKNTEAFF. CDR3 DNA sequence: TGCAGTGCTAGTTGGGACAAGAACACTGAAGCTTTCTTT.

This clonotype has just a few counts. The chain uses TRBV2 and TRBJ2-1; 11 nucleotides match TRBD2. The length of the CDR3 is 16 residues. With 6 bases clipped from V and 8 bases from J, the junction kept 12 bases outside the gene matches. CDR1 is SNHLY and CDR2 is FYNNEI in the germline V gene. CDR3 residues: CASRASLTSGGYEQFF. CDR3 nucleotide sequence: TGTGCCAGCAGGGCCTCTCTTACTAGCGGGGGCTATGAGCAGTTCTTC.

The chain links TRBV20-1 to TRBJ1-1; the D is unclear. CDR3 length: 13 amino acids. CDR1 and CDR2 (germline): DFQATT, SNEGSKA (reference sequence). The V and J ends lost 3 bases and 1 base respectively, with 9 bases between them. The CDR3 loop reads CSASSPRNTEAFF. The CDR3 region has the DNA TGCAGTGCTAGTTCACCAAGGAACACTGAAGCTTTCTTT.

There are many counts of this clonotype. The genes are TRBV5-5 and TRBJ2-1; D unresolved. The CDR3 spans 11 residues. CDR1 and CDR2 from the germline V gene are SGHKS and YYEKEE (reference sequence). Trimming took 2 bases from V and 8 from J, leaving 5 bases between them. The CDR3 sequence is CASSLDYEQFF. CDR3 nucleotides: TGTGCCAGCAGCTTAGATTATGAGCAGTTCTTC.